This T cell receptor beta chain comes out of a study of T cell responses to AZD1222 COVID-19 vaccine. Study-wide context: Some second doses came at about 4 weeks and others at about 12 weeks; these were pooled.

V shed 6 bases and J shed 2 bases, with 7 bases lying between them. This CDR3 contains 13 residues. Germline CDR1 PRHDT, CDR2 FYEKMQ (reference sequence). The method was immunoSEQ multiplex PCR; TCRdb's version includes in-frame clones alone and lacks a portion of them. The top ten clones hold roughly 7.7% of a sample with 120,000 or so clones, more than 75% of them seen once. Concerning this clone itself: The antigen is undetermined.

The study's findings and limits: A mostly white British donor set with more females was recruited, and clonal diversity was possibly underestimated. Spike-specific TCR depth and breadth grew after two AZD1222 doses.

The clonotype was recovered from an adult in good health. Here the sequenced sample was peripheral blood, taken on day 0 of AZD1222 vaccination. The rearrangement joins TRBV13 to TRBJ1-4, with D uncertain. CDR3 residues: CASRRGTNEKLFF. The CDR3 nucleotides read TGTGCCAGCAGGAGAGGGACTAATGAAAAACTGTTTTTT.